This entry describes one T cell receptor (beta chain). Its antigen is currently unknown. These data originate in a study of vaccination effects on CD4 cells after COVID-19. Study-wide background: All study participants received two doses of BNT162b2 or mRNA-1273 vaccine.

Antigen-specific CD4+ T cells expanded by the ViraFEST assay with viral peptide pools were then sequenced. Isolating CD4+ T cells followed approximately 9 days of culture. Absence of prior SARS-CoV-2 infection characterized the vaccine recipients, who showed negative nucleocapsid antibodies. The researchers cultured 1.5 million to 2.5 million PBMC per well with approximately 11 IU/ml IL-2 and roughly 9.2 ug/ml peptides. Cultures received IL-2 medium that replaced half the medium on days 3 and 7. Germline-derived CDR1 and CDR2 are LGHDT and YNNKEL (reference sequence). The CDR3 contains 14 residues. V was clipped by 7 bases and J by 5 bases, with 17 bases between them. The assay was immunoSEQ multiplex PCR, and TCRdb's table has in-frame clones only and misses some. The sample holds 30,000 to 45,000 clones; around 66% are singletons and the top ten take about 15%.

Sequenced here: CD4+ T cells from PBMCs cultured with HCoV-OC43 spike peptides, sampled before COVID-19 vaccination. Subset denoted: HCoV-OC43 spike overlapping peptide pool stimulation. This TCR came from a human donor who received a COVID-19 vaccine. The gene calls are TRBV3-1 (or the pseudogene TRBV3-2) and TRBJ1-1; D perhaps matches TRBD1 (5 bases). The CDR3 DNA sequence: TGTGCCAGCACCACGGGACTGGGAAGGACTGAAGCTTTCTTT. Amino acid sequence: CASTTGLGRTEAFF.